Following are 8 T cell receptor beta chains from one sample sequenced in a study of blood T cell repertoires in COVID-19. Here immunoSEQ multiplex PCR was the method, and the copy in TCRdb shows in-frame clones only, minus some. The sample lists about 270,000 clones, roughly 93% occurring once. Sequencing input: PBMCs or T cells enriched from blood (not recorded which). These TCRs come from a woman aged 40 to 50 with acute COVID-19.

This chain uses TRBV6-6 with TRBJ2-5, with 9 bases that match TRBD1. The V gene end was trimmed by 5 bases and the J gene end by 1 base; junction bases not matched to a gene: 20. The CDR3 runs to 20 residues. The germline V gene encodes CDR1 MNHNY and CDR2 SVGAGI (reference sequence). CDR3 loop: CASSPRPGQGRTALQETQYF. The DNA of the CDR3 is TGTGCCAGCAGTCCACGACCGGGACAGGGTCGAACGGCCCTCCAAGAGACCCAGTACTTC.

This rearrangement joins TRBV5-6 to TRBJ2-7; D remains ambiguous. With 3 bases removed from V and 2 bases from J, the gap between germline ends came to 12 bases. Germline V gene sequence: CDR1 SGHDT, CDR2 YYEEEE. This CDR3 has 14 amino acids. CDR3 region: CASSSGSLTYEQYF. CDR3 in DNA: TGTGCCAGCAGCTCAGGTTCTTTAACCTACGAGCAGTACTTC.

The genes are TRBV18 and TRBJ2-1; 8 nucleotides match TRBD2. V shed 2 bases, J shed 6 bases, and the junction held 12 bases outside the gene matches. Germline V CDR1 and CDR2: KGHSH, LQKENI. The CDR3 has 17 residues. CDR3 nucleotides: TGTGCCAGCTCACCAGGCCCCGGGCGAACTAGCGGCAATGAGCAGTTCTTC. Translation gives CASSPGPGRTSGNEQFF.

The chain is built from TRBV2 and TRBJ1-2; 7 nucleotides align to TRBD1. J gave up 4 bases and V 2 bases, and 7 bases lay outside the gene matches. CDR1 is SNHLY and CDR2 is FYNNEI in the germline V gene. The CDR3 length is 15 residues. CDR3 sequence reads: CASSELSGGAYGYTF. DNA of the CDR3: TGTGCCAGCAGTGAATTGTCAGGGGGTGCCTATGGCTACACCTTC.

V usage is TRBV7-9 and J usage is TRBJ1-1; 7 nucleotides match TRBD1. V trimming: 3 bases; J trimming: 4 bases; junction bases outside the gene matches: 8. The CDR3 totals 15 residues. In germline, CDR1 is SEHNR, CDR2 FQNEAQ (reference sequence). DNA of the CDR3: TGTGCCAGCAGCTTGGCGACAGGGAGTTTCACTGAAGCTTTCTTT. Protein sequence: CASSLATGSFTEAFF.

The V and J genes are TRBV9 and TRBJ2-7; no firm D call. Germline loops: CDR1 SGDLS, CDR2 YYNGEE. Trimming took 3 bases from V and 3 from J, leaving 16 bases between them. The CDR3 length is 15 residues. In DNA, the CDR3 is TGTGCCAGCAGCGCTACCCCCCATGGCGGCTACGAGCAGTACTTC. It codes for CASSATPHGGYEQYF.

The chain links TRBV19 to TRBJ2-3; 10 nucleotides align to TRBD2. The CDR3 runs to 18 residues. J was trimmed by 4 bases and V by 4 bases; bases with no gene match: 14. The germline V gene encodes CDR1 LNHDA and CDR2 SQIVND (reference sequence). CDR3 DNA sequence: TGTGCCAGTAGTACCTCCCTAACAGGACTAGCGGTGTCAGATACGCAGTATTTT. It encodes CASSTSLTGLAVSDTQYF.

V is TRBV6-1 and J is TRBJ1-4; 9 bases are a match to TRBD1. The CDR3 extends over 16 amino acids. V lost 2 bases, J lost 5 bases, and 6 bases stayed unmatched. The germline gives CDR1 MNHNS, CDR2 SASEGT. The CDR3 sequence: CASSEWTGQGNEKLFF. In DNA form, the CDR3 reads TGTGCCAGCAGTGAATGGACGGGACAGGGAAATGAAAAACTGTTTTTT.